This TCR beta chain was identified during a study of tumor-infiltrating lymphocytes in oesophageal squamous cell carcinoma. To note about this clonotype: With a much larger clone just one base away, this may be a read error. The CDR3 does not end in the conserved phenylalanine or tryptophan, so this is likely a read error. The DNA is omitted, as the CDR3 cannot be located on it reliably, and the CDR3 follows TCRdb's listing.

TCRdb re-analysed the PCR reads in MiXCR, keeping a single row per CDR3 protein. Of under 6,500 distinct CDR3 sequences listed, around 15% are singletons. The CDR3 length equals 8 residues, ends included. Looked up from germline, CDR1 is SGHTA and CDR2 is FQGNSA. The J gene is TRBJ2-6, the V gene TRBV7-2; TRBD2, as called in the table, went unchecked against the DNA. This clonotype was obtained from a male donor with esophageal squamous cell carcinoma. The sequencing sample was made of normal esophageal tissue next to the tumor. CDR3 in amino acids: CASRPSGG.